The source of this T cell receptor (beta chain) is a study of CD8 T cells in Susac syndrome. Reverse transcription used about 0.45 to 1 ug RNA and random hexamers. Multiplex PCR with immunoSEQ amplified the TCR beta CDR3 across 54 Vbeta and 13 Jbeta. One entry per CDR3 protein results from TCRdb running MiXCR on the immunoSEQ multiplex PCR reads. The data hold about 150,000 distinct CDR3 sequences, with around 96% observed a single time. The V gene's germline CDR1 is MGHRA and CDR2 YSYEKL. V shed 1 base and J shed 1 base, with 14 bases lying between them. The CDR3 runs to 17 residues. The rearrangement uses TRBV4-1 and TRBJ2-4, with D perhaps matching TRBD1 (6 bases). The origin of this receptor is a human donor with Susac syndrome. The sample comprised CD4+ T cells from PBMCs. CDR3 nucleotides: TGCGCCAGCAGCCAAGTCCCAGGGGACGGGGCCAAAAACATTCAGTACTTC. It yields the protein CASSQVPGDGAKNIQYF.